The 20 T cell receptor beta chains below were found in one sample sequenced in a study of blood T cell repertoires in COVID-19. Generated by immunoSEQ multiplex PCR, the TCRdb table keeps only in-frame clones and is missing some. Of approximately 120,000 clones listed, roughly 92% are singletons. Sequenced material: peripheral blood. The receptors shown here come from a man aged 50 to 60 with COVID-19, enrolled during active disease.

This rearrangement joins TRBV30 to TRBJ2-5; 7 bases line up with TRBD1. Germline CDR1 reads GTSNPN; CDR2 reads SVGIG (reference sequence). This CDR3 is 12 amino acids long. V shed 4 bases, J shed 4 bases, and the junction held 3 bases outside the gene matches. Here the CDR3 reads CAWTTGAETQYF. Here the CDR3 DNA reads TGTGCCTGGACTACAGGGGCAGAGACCCAGTACTTC.

The rearrangement joins TRBV5-1 to TRBJ2-5; 7 bases align to TRBD2. Trimming at V came to 2 bases and at J to 4 bases, leaving 11 bases not matched to a gene. The CDR3 runs 16 residues. In germline, CDR1 is SGHRS, CDR2 YFSETQ. The CDR3 sequence: CASSFERGYKGETQYF. CDR3 coding DNA: TGCGCCAGCAGCTTCGAGCGGGGCTACAAAGGAGAGACCCAGTACTTC.

The CDR3 DNA reads as TGTGCCAGTAGTTCCCACCCCGGACAGGGTTCTTACAATGAGCAGTTCTTC. Protein: CASSSHPGQGSYNEQFF. V gene TRBV19 combines with J gene TRBJ2-1; TRBD1 agrees at 8 bases. This CDR3 contains 17 residues. Germline-derived CDR1 and CDR2 are LNHDA and SQIVND (reference sequence). V trimming: 5 bases; J trimming: 4 bases; junction bases outside the gene matches: 13.

This rearrangement joins TRBV5-1 to TRBJ2-5, with TRBD1 identical over 10 bases. The trim removed 0 bases at V and 5 bases at J, leaving 4 bases unmatched. The CDR3 consists of 15 residues. The V gene's germline CDR1 is SGHRS and CDR2 YFSETQ. The CDR3 sequence is CASSLGQGAWETQYF. CDR3 bases: TGCGCCAGCAGCTTGGGACAGGGGGCGTGGGAGACCCAGTACTTC. Together with reference TRBV5-1 and TRBJ2-5, the CDR3 gives the full variable domain: KAGVTQTPRYLIKTRGQQVTLSCSPISGHRSVSWYQQTPGQGLQFLFEYFSETQRNKGNFPGRFSGRQFSNSRSEMNVSTLELGDSALYLCASSLGQGAWETQYFGPGTRLLVL.

The chain is built from TRBV5-1 and TRBJ2-2, with 11 bases identical to TRBD2. Germline loops: CDR1 SGHRS, CDR2 YFSETQ. The junction had 13 bases not matched to a gene; V was cut back by 4 bases and J by 5 bases. The CDR3 runs to 18 residues. The CDR3 DNA reads TGCGCCAGCAGCCTGGGCGGGACTAGCGGTTTATCAACCGGGGAGCTGTTTTTT. Encoded protein: CASSLGGTSGLSTGELFF.

The chain is built from TRBV4-3 and TRBJ2-1; 7 bases match TRBD1. Germline CDR1 is LGHNA and CDR2 is YSLEER. V shed 3 bases, J shed 4 bases, and the junction held 9 bases outside the gene matches. There are 16 residues in the CDR3. CDR3 sequence: CASSQFLGQEYNEQFF. CDR3 nucleotide sequence: TGCGCCAGCAGCCAGTTTTTAGGACAGGAGTACAATGAGCAGTTCTTC.

The V and J genes are TRBV27 and TRBJ2-1; D possibly corresponds to TRBD1 (5 bases). There are 15 residues in the CDR3. The germline CDR1 and CDR2 sequences are MNHEY and SMNVEV (reference sequence). Trimming took 8 bases from V and 0 from J, leaving 14 bases between them. The CDR3 nucleotides read TGTGCCAGCCAGGGATCCGCCCGCTCCTACAATGAGCAGTTCTTC. It translates to CASQGSARSYNEQFF.

J is TRBJ2-6 and V is TRBV5-1; tentative D call: TRBD1 (5 bases). Germline lookup yields CDR1 SGHRS and CDR2 YFSETQ. The CDR3 runs to 15 residues. Trimming pared 2 bases from V and 0 bases from J, leaving 6 bases between. The CDR3 is CASSFQGSGANVLTF. The CDR3 DNA sequence: TGCGCCAGCAGCTTTCAGGGCTCTGGGGCCAACGTCCTGACTTTC.

The chain has TRBV3-1 (or the pseudogene TRBV3-2) and TRBJ1-1, with TRBD1 identical over 7 bases. V trimming: 1 base; J trimming: 5 bases; junction bases outside the gene matches: 13. The CDR3 loop spans 17 amino acids. CDR1 and CDR2 (germline): LGHDT, YNNKEL (reference sequence). CDR3 coding DNA: TGTGCCAGCAGCCAAGGTCGTGACAGGGTGTTTTGGACTGAAGCTTTCTTT. Translating gives CASSQGRDRVFWTEAFF.

V gene TRBV5-1 combines with J gene TRBJ2-1; D perhaps matches TRBD1 (5 bases). Trimming stripped 4 bases from V and 0 bases from J, with 14 bases between. Germline V gene lookup returns CDR1 SGHRS and CDR2 YFSETQ. The CDR3 covers 16 residues. CDR3 loop: CASSGALPSSYNEQFF. The CDR3 DNA follows: TGCGCCAGCAGCGGGGCCCTTCCCAGCTCCTACAATGAGCAGTTCTTC.

The chain has TRBV11-2 and TRBJ1-2, with TRBD1 as a possible D gene (6 bases). CDR3 length equals 13 residues. Germline CDR1 and CDR2: SGHAT and FQNNGV. Trimming pared 6 bases from V and 3 bases from J, leaving 11 bases between. The CDR3 coding sequence is TGTGCCAGCAGTCAAGGGGGAGACTATGGCTACACCTTC. The encoded protein is CASSQGGDYGYTF.

This clone was counted a few times. Here the CDR3 reads CASSDSGRNSSGNTIYF. The CDR3 nucleotides are TGTGCCAGCAGTGACTCAGGCAGAAACAGCTCTGGAAACACCATATATTTT. The J gene is TRBJ1-3, the V gene TRBV6-4; no clear D gene. Germline V gene data show CDR1 as MRHNA and CDR2 as SNTAGT. The V gene lost 0 bases and the J gene lost 0 bases, with 12 bases spanning the gap. CDR3 length: 17 amino acids.

This clone was seen a single time. The V call is TRBV30, the J call TRBJ1-5; TRBD1 matches at 9 bases. V shed 0 bases and J 8 bases; nucleotides not matched to a gene: 8. This CDR3 region has 15 residues. Germline V gene data show CDR1 as GTSNPN and CDR2 as SVGIG (reference sequence). The chain's CDR3 is CAWSVRGTGREPQHF. The DNA of the CDR3 is TGTGCCTGGAGTGTACGAGGGACAGGGAGGGAGCCCCAGCATTTT.

The V and J genes are TRBV30 and TRBJ2-2, with 9 positions matching TRBD1. Germline V gene data show CDR1 as GTSNPN and CDR2 as SVGIG (reference sequence). The CDR3 loop spans 15 amino acids. The V gene end was trimmed by 8 bases and the J gene end by 1 base; junction bases not matched to a gene: 8. This chain's CDR3 is CAGTYRGLNTGELFF. The CDR3 region has the DNA TGTGCCGGAACGTACAGGGGGCTGAACACCGGGGAGCTGTTTTTT.

The rearrangement uses TRBV11-2 and TRBJ2-7, with D perhaps matching TRBD1 (6 bases). Germline lookup yields CDR1 SGHAT and CDR2 FQNNGV. V was trimmed by 7 bases and J by 6 bases, leaving 13 bases between them. This CDR3 has 12 amino acids. This CDR3 is CASTQTGGEQYV. The CDR3 region has the DNA TGTGCCAGCACCCAGACAGGAGGCGAGCAGTACGTC.

This clone was detected once. This sequence joins TRBV7-2 and TRBJ2-5; 7 bases match TRBD2. With V trimmed by 7 bases and J by 2 bases, 4 bases remained unmatched. Germline values: CDR1 SGHTA, CDR2 FQGNSA. The CDR3 contains 13 residues. CDR3 coding DNA: TGTGCCAGCACTCGCGGGAGACAAGAGACCCAGTACTTC. Protein: CASTRGRQETQYF.

This clone has only one observation. The V gene is TRBV6-5, the J gene TRBJ1-2; maybe TRBD1 (6 bases). CDR3 length: 14 amino acids. Germline CDR1 and CDR2: MNHEY and SVGAGI. V lost 2 bases and J 5 bases, leaving 12 bases between the germline ends. CDR3 amino acids: CASSYTQQGYGYTF. Here the CDR3 DNA reads TGTGCCAGCAGTTACACCCAGCAGGGGTATGGCTACACCTTC.

In this sample, this clone turned up a few times. The chain employs TRBV27 and TRBJ1-5; possible D gene TRBD1, 6 bases. The CDR3 has 16 amino acids. Trimming left V 6 bases short and J 1 base short, with 16 bases between. Germline V lookup: CDR1 MNHEY, CDR2 SMNVEV (reference sequence). CDR3 in DNA: TGTGCCAGCAGGAAACAGGGTATCGGCAGCAATCAGCCCCAGCATTTT. Amino acids: CASRKQGIGSNQPQHF.

The J gene is TRBJ2-1, the V gene TRBV30, with 10 bases lining up with TRBD2. Unmatched junction bases numbered 11, after V lost 5 bases and J lost 7 bases. Germline CDR1 GTSNPN, CDR2 SVGIG (reference sequence). CDR3 length: 15 amino acids. The CDR3 DNA reads as TGTGCCTGGGCCTTCGGGGCTAGCGGGAGAAATGAGCAGTTCTTC. Translation gives CAWAFGASGRNEQFF. The full variable domain, its missing parts supplied by reference TRBV30 and TRBJ2-1, is SQTIHQWPATLVQPVGSPLSLECTVEGTSNPNLYWYRQAAGRGLQLLFYSVGIGQISSEVPQNLSASRPQDRQFILSSKKLLLSDSGFYLCAWAFGASGRNEQFFGPGTRLTVL.

The V and J genes are TRBV30 and TRBJ2-3; a possible D gene is TRBD1 (6 bases). CDR1 is GTSNPN, CDR2 SVGIG, per germline (reference sequence). Trimming left V 8 bases short and J 3 bases short, with 18 bases between. This CDR3 contains 14 residues. The CDR3 sequence is CAAWATGSTDTQYF. The DNA of the CDR3 is TGTGCCGCCTGGGCAACAGGGTCAACAGATACGCAGTATTTT.